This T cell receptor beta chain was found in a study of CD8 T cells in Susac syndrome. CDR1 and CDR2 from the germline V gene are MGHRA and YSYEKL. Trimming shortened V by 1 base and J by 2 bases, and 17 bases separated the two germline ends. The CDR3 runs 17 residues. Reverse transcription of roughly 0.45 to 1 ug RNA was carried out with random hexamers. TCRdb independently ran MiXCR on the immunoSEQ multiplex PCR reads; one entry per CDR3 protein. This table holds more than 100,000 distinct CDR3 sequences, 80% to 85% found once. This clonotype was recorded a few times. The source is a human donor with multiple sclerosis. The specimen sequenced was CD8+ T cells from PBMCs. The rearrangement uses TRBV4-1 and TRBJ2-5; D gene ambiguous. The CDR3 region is CASSQGASQAIQETQYF. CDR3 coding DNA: TGCGCCAGCAGCCAAGGAGCGTCCCAGGCGATACAAGAGACCCAGTACTTC.